The subject of this entry is one T cell receptor (beta chain). The source of the sample is a study of spatial heterogeneity in lung cancer. The overall study: Each time, sequencing found more beta-chain sequences than alpha-chain sequences.

The sample's time point: blood at routine non-recurrence follow-up after resection. This CDR3 is 14 amino acids long. The germline V gene encodes CDR1 MDHEN and CDR2 SYDVKM. V was clipped by 5 bases and J by 6 bases, with 14 bases between them. Every TCR cDNA molecule bore a unique molecular identifier. One entry per CDR3 protein, called by TCRdb with MiXCR from the 5' RACE reads. The sample contains roughly 72,000 distinct CDR3 sequences, 7.5% to 10% of which appear only once. This chain links TRBV28 with TRBJ2-1; the D gene is possibly TRBD2 (6 bases). The specimen comprised PBMCs, sampled at follow-up. The TCR comes from a female donor with early-stage non-small cell lung cancer. This CDR3 reads CASSGGPLRNEQFF. DNA of the CDR3: TGTGCCAGCAGTGGAGGGCCGTTACGCAATGAGCAGTTCTTC.